This is a list of T cell receptor beta chains from one sample in a study of blood T cells in healthy people across ages. TCRdb recomputed calls from the 5' RACE reads with MiXCR, one row per CDR3 protein. The sample yields fewer than 900,000 distinct CDR3 sequences, roughly 34% seen once. The sequenced sample consisted of blood. These receptors were obtained from a young man in good health. Each CDR3 is given with its conserved first and last residue.

CDR3 length | V gene | CDR3 protein
15 | TRBV20-1 | CSATVTGTYNSPPHF
15 | TRBV12-3/TRBV12-4 | CASRPGQRGGNEQFF
14 | TRBV12-3/TRBV12-4 | CASRAGGANTEAFF
16 | TRBV7-7 | CASSLEGGAPGYGYTF
14 | TRBV7-2 | CASSLPQPLETQYF
13 | TRBV12-3/TRBV12-4 | CASSVLPKETQYF
13 | TRBV12-3/TRBV12-4 | CASSFLRGEELFF
15 | TRBV10-2 | CASRAGTGFYNEQFF
14 | TRBV2 | CASREAGGLETQYF
14 | TRBV6-6 | CASTRSTMNTEAFF
16 | TRBV10-3 | CAISGNSGGRTDTQYF
14 | TRBV7-2 | CASSLVARGYGYTF
15 | TRBV3-1 | CASSPRGGDYNEQFF
20 | TRBV7-2 | CASSPVAGASGVQFYNEQFF
15 | TRBV20-1 | CSGTGGGGTNEKLFF
15 | TRBV27 | CASSLSRDSGNTIYF
13 | TRBV20-1 | CSAVREGFGEQYF
16 | TRBV4-3 | CASSQSQGGQNTEAFF
17 | TRBV11-2 | CASSLGPGDARSTEAFF
14 | TRBV9 | CASSVAGSTDTQYF
16 | TRBV4-2 | CASSQEKGAFRNGYTF
14 | TRBV20-1 | CSASQAGQNYEQYF
16 | TRBV2 | CASSVTSGGLYNEQFF
18 | TRBV4-3 | CASSRHLSDGILTDTQYF
14 | TRBV15 | CATSRDRFQETQYF
13 | TRBV6-2/TRBV6-3 | CATKHGDGETQYF
14 | TRBV12-3/TRBV12-4 | CASITGTVNNEQFF
16 | TRBV12-3/TRBV12-4 | CASRWLAGMGASEQFF
16 | TRBV7-6 | CASSSPDRGLRGELFF
15 | TRBV4-2 | CASSLERGATDTQYF
16 | TRBV25-1 | CASSDPGQGALETQYF
16 | TRBV12-3/TRBV12-4 | CASREERDARNSPLHF
15 | TRBV12-3/TRBV12-4 | CASSFLAGGYNGQFF
17 | TRBV7-9 | CASSSLRTTASYNEQFF
15 | TRBV12-3/TRBV12-4 | CASMSSGGGTDEQYF
15 | TRBV4-2 | CASSQEGQGYNEQFF
12 | TRBV20-1 | CSASVGLNEQFF
15 | TRBV27 | CASSSPGTVSYEQYF
15 | TRBV4-2 | CASSQDPGNNNEQFF
16 | TRBV12-3/TRBV12-4 | CASSLKGRGHTDTQYF
17 | TRBV29-1 | CSVLLWGFVSTNYGYTF
14 | TRBV4-3 | CASSQSRLAGAQFF
15 | TRBV4-3 | CASSQDIIGNYGYTF
16 | TRBV7-3 | CASSSVSGLGTDTQYF
15 | TRBV20-1 | CSARDTGLGAYEQYF